This T cell receptor (beta chain) is drawn from a study of OX40 agonist ivuxolimab in advanced cancers. The wider study: At 0.01 to 10 mg/kg, ivuxolimab was administered intravenously to patients every 2 weeks. Recorded diagnoses for dose-escalation patients were hepatocellular carcinoma, melanoma, renal cell or head and neck cancer. The study's findings and limits: At 0.1 to 3.0 mg/kg and by week 6, CD4+ and CD8+ T cells in the blood had expanded clonally. No antigen was identified for the clonally expanded peripheral T cells.

Germline V gives CDR1 SGHVS, CDR2 FQNEAQ. J was trimmed by 1 base and V by 1 base; bases with no gene match: 6. The CDR3 extends over 17 amino acids. A word on this clone: The antigen is not known.

The table came from immunoSEQ multiplex PCR; TCRdb's copy has only in-frame clones and leaves some out. The data show about 74,000 clones, with under 90% seen just once and 6% to 8% held by the top ten. The sequencing used CD4+ or CD8+ T cells sorted from blood, collected in a trial of the OX40 agonist ivuxolimab. This rearrangement joins TRBV7-8 to TRBJ2-3; 9 bases map to TRBD2. This TCR derives from an adult with an advanced solid tumor such as melanoma, head and neck, liver or kidney cancer. Here the CDR3 DNA reads TGTGCCAGCAGCTTAGATATATCTAGCGGGGGCACAGATACGCAGTATTTT. It translates to CASSLDISSGGTDTQYF.